This TCR beta chain was profiled in a study of PD-L1 blockade in urothelial cancer. Study details: Analyzed time points were 3 weeks (second dose) and 6 weeks after therapy began. The median number of T cells present in blood samples was 141,255.

V was trimmed by 0 bases and J by 1 base, leaving 8 bases between them. This CDR3 spans 15 amino acids. Germline V gene sequence: CDR1 SGHRS, CDR2 YFSETQ. Sequenced by immunoSEQ multiplex PCR; TCRdb stores in-frame clones only, minus some. Here the sample spans about 82,000 clones, roughly 82% being singletons. The V gene is TRBV5-1, the J gene TRBJ2-1; possible D gene TRBD2, 6 bases. The input for sequencing was PBMCs, taken around atezolizumab (anti-PD-L1) treatment. This sequence originates from a man between 65 and 85 years old with urothelial cancer. In nucleotides, the CDR3 is TGCGCCAGCAGCTTGGGCGGGACTTCCTACAATGAGCAGTTCTTC. Amino acids: CASSLGGTSYNEQFF.